The sequence of this T cell receptor beta chain was determined in a study of T cells in tuberculosis. Study in general: In South Africa, adults with active tuberculosis were compared with IGRA-negative and latently infected IGRA-positive adolescents. Study-wide results and limits: A GMM-specific repertoire classifier reached 85% to 90% accuracy, AUROC about 0.9. GMM-specific TCRs were nearer to active tuberculosis alpha repertoires, suggesting expansion.

Sequencing was performed with immunoSEQ multiplex PCR; in TCRdb, only in-frame clones are kept and a portion is missing. The table lists some 40,000 clones, around 96% of them singletons. For this clone: Its antigen is currently unknown. The junction differs from germline at one of its ends, possibly a read error.

This CDR3 spans 14 amino acids. The germline gives CDR1 SGHNT, CDR2 YYREEE (reference sequence). Each clinical donor contributed on average around 100,000 T cells from unsorted cryopreserved PBMC. This receptor was obtained from a donor aged 10 to 29 with latent tuberculosis or without tuberculosis infection. The sample consisted of PBMCs. The chain links TRBV5-4 to TRBJ2-5, with TRBD1 matching over 8 bases. CDR3 DNA: TGTGTCAGCAGCTACCCCGGACAGGGAGAGACCCAGTACTTC. This encodes CVSSYPGQGETQYF. The full variable domain, in which reference TRBV5-4 and TRBJ2-5 provide the parts outside the CDR3, is ETGVTQSPTHLIKTRGQQVTLRCSSQSGHNTVSWYQQALGQGPQFIFQYYREEENGRGNFPPRFSGLQFPNYSSELNVNALELDDSALYLCVSSYPGQGETQYFGPGTRLLVL.